This T cell receptor beta chain was identified during a study of OX40 agonist ivuxolimab in advanced cancers. Study observations and caveats: CD4+ and CD8+ blood T cells expanded clonally by week 6 at 0.1 to 3.0 mg/kg. There were also nonresponders showing low normalized T-cell clonal expansion.

The protocol was immunoSEQ multiplex PCR, while the TCRdb copy is restricted to in-frame clones and leaves out a portion. The sample shows roughly 20,000 clones, over 75% of them seen only once. Peripheral blood came from all dose cohorts at three timepoints. In its sample, this clone ranks as medium-sized. Its matching antigen is unknown. Looked up from germline, CDR1 is SNHLY and CDR2 is FYNNEI. Losses at the gene ends were 6 bases for V and 9 bases for J; bases not matched to a gene: 4. This CDR3 is built from 14 residues. This chain joins TRBV2 and TRBJ1-6; TRBD1 matches 11 bases. The source is an adult with an advanced solid tumor such as melanoma, head and neck, liver or kidney cancer. The specimen comprised CD4+ or CD8+ T cells sorted from blood, sampled in a trial of the OX40 agonist ivuxolimab. The CDR3 loop reads CASSTGTGGSPLHF. The CDR3 DNA reads TGTGCCAGCAGCACCGGGACAGGGGGTTCACCCCTCCACTTT. The full variable domain, in which reference TRBV2 and TRBJ1-6 provide the parts outside the CDR3, is EPEVTQTPSHQVTQMGQEVILRCVPISNHLYFYWYRQILGQKVEFLVSFYNNEISEKSEIFDDQFSVERPDGSNFTLKIRSTKLEDSAMYFCASSTGTGGSPLHFGNGTRLTVT.